Following are 17 T cell receptor beta chains from one sample sequenced in a study of shared clonotypes between healthy human individuals. Using immunoSEQ multiplex PCR, the repertoire was profiled, and TCRdb retains in-frame clones only, with some absent. The sample holds some 1 million clones, roughly 80% seen once. Source material: memory CD4+ T cells sorted from blood. The subset denotes: CD45RA-negative fraction. These receptors all stem from a man between 18 and 29 years old in good health.

The rearrangement joins TRBV18 to TRBJ1-2; 7 bases are shared with TRBD1. Germline CDR1 KGHSH, CDR2 LQKENI. This CDR3 is 16 amino acids long. J was trimmed by 3 bases and V by 0 bases; bases with no gene match: 7. The CDR3 coding sequence is TGTGCCAGCTCACCACCCGCAGGGGGAGTTGACTATGGCTACACCTTC. Its protein product is CASSPPAGGVDYGYTF. Filled out from reference TRBV18 and TRBJ1-2, the complete variable domain reads NAGVMQNPRHLVRRRGQEARLRCSPMKGHSHVYWYRQLPEEGLKFMVYLQKENIIDESGMPKERFSAEFPKEGPSILRIQQVVRGDSAAYFCASSPPAGGVDYGYTFGSGTRLTVV.

This clone was observed a few times. The CDR3 DNA is TGCGCCAGCAGCGAAACCTTCTACGAGCAGTACTTC. It codes for CASSETFYEQYF. The rearrangement joins TRBV5-1 to TRBJ2-7; D remains unclear. This CDR3 is 12 amino acids long. V lost 4 bases and J lost 3, with 8 bases in between. Germline values: CDR1 SGHRS, CDR2 YFSETQ.

The chain is built from TRBV7-9 and TRBJ1-5, with D maybe TRBD1 (5 bases). Trimming removed 7 bases from V and 8 bases from J, with 12 bases in between. CDR1 is SEHNR and CDR2 is FQNEAQ in the germline V gene (reference sequence). This CDR3 has 12 amino acids. CDR3 coding DNA: TGTGCCAGCACCAGCCGGGGGAAGCCCCAGCATTTT. This translates into CASTSRGKPQHF.

The chain couples TRBV6-1 to TRBJ2-7, with TRBD2 matching over 9 bases. Germline assignment: CDR1 MNHNS and CDR2 SASEGT. The CDR3 totals 15 residues. Losses at the gene ends were 2 bases for V and 0 bases for J; bases not matched to a gene: 2. CDR3 sequence: CASSEILAGSYEQYF. The DNA of the CDR3 is TGTGCCAGCAGTGAAATACTAGCGGGCTCCTACGAGCAGTACTTC.

The V and J genes are TRBV28 and TRBJ2-7; 7 nucleotides align to TRBD1. Germline-derived CDR1 and CDR2 are MDHEN and SYDVKM. The CDR3 consists of 12 residues. After removal of 8 bases from V and 7 bases from J, the junction contained 8 bases not matched to a gene. The CDR3 loop reads CASGIRGLEQYF. The CDR3 nucleotides read TGTGCCAGCGGCATAAGGGGGCTTGAGCAGTACTTC.

The chain uses TRBV5-4 and TRBJ2-5; D is possibly TRBD1 (6 bases). The J call may be wrong; the DNA end is better matched by TRBJ2-7. This CDR3 spans 16 amino acids. The germline V gene encodes CDR1 SGHNT and CDR2 YYREEE (reference sequence). The CDR3 region is CASSSMTGVRNYEQYF. DNA for the CDR3: TGTGCCAGCAGCTCGATGACAGGAGTCCGAAACTACGAGCAGTACTTC.

A word on this clone: Other nucleotide sequences from this sample produce the same CDR3. The chain combines TRBV27 with TRBJ1-4, with TRBD1 as a possible D gene (6 bases). CDR1 is MNHEY, CDR2 SMNVEV, per germline (reference sequence). Trimming removed 5 bases at V and 8 bases at J, with 12 bases between. The CDR3 is 13 amino acids. The CDR3 bases are TGTGCCAGCAGTAAGAGGGGGGGAGAAAAACTGTTTTTT. It codes for CASSKRGGEKLFF.

CDR3 protein: CASSEDRGYGYTF. The CDR3 bases are TGTGCCAGCAGCGAGGACAGAGGGTATGGCTACACCTTC. V is TRBV11-2 and J is TRBJ1-2, with D perhaps TRBD1 (6 bases). Germline V gene sequence: CDR1 SGHAT, CDR2 FQNNGV. V lost 5 bases to trimming and J lost 5 bases, with 12 bases between them. The CDR3 sequence is 13 residues long.

V and J are TRBV10-3 and TRBJ2-5, with 9 bases lining up with TRBD1. This CDR3 region has 16 residues. V shed 6 bases, J shed 5 bases, and the junction held 13 bases outside the gene matches. The germline CDR1 and CDR2 sequences are ENHRY and SYGVKD. CDR3 sequence (DNA): TGTGCCATCAGGACCGGGACAGGGAGCCGAAGGGAGACCCAGTACTTC. It codes for CAIRTGTGSRRETQYF.

The CDR3 DNA is TGTGCCAGCAGTACCTGGGGGCGATTAGCCTACGAGCAGTACTTC. It codes for CASSTWGRLAYEQYF. The chain recombines TRBV6-6 with TRBJ2-7, with D tentatively TRBD1 (6 bases). The V end was cut by 5 bases, the J end by 2 bases, with 16 bases between. The CDR3 runs 15 residues. Per germline, CDR1 MNHNY and CDR2 SVGAGI (reference sequence).

This clone was recorded a few times. V gene TRBV9 combines with J gene TRBJ2-1; 13 nucleotides match TRBD2. Per the germline V gene, CDR1 is SGDLS and CDR2 is YYNGEE. V lost 4 bases, J lost 7 bases, and 14 bases stayed unmatched. The CDR3 sequence is 18 residues long. CDR3 protein: CASSRRPSLAGGPNEQFF. Written as DNA, the CDR3 is TGTGCCAGCAGCCGCCGGCCCTCACTAGCGGGGGGGCCGAATGAGCAGTTCTTC. Supplemented by reference TRBV9 and TRBJ2-1, the full variable domain reads DSGVTQTPKHLITATGQRVTLRCSPRSGDLSVYWYQQSLDQGLQFLIQYYNGEERAKGNILERFSAQQFPDLHSELNLSSLELGDSALYFCASSRRPSLAGGPNEQFFGPGTRLTVL.

V gene TRBV7-9 combines with J gene TRBJ1-4; D is uncertain. With 5 bases removed from V and 0 bases from J, the gap between germline ends came to 13 bases. From germline, CDR1 is SEHNR and CDR2 FQNEAQ (reference sequence). CDR3 length: 16 amino acids. CDR3 in amino acids: CASSPVQATTNEKLFF. The CDR3 nucleotides are TGTGCCAGCAGCCCAGTTCAAGCCACAACTAATGAAAAACTGTTTTTT.

J is TRBJ1-4 and V is TRBV11-2; no firm D call. Trimming removed 5 bases from V and 7 bases from J, with 14 bases in between. Per germline, CDR1 SGHAT and CDR2 FQNNGV. The CDR3 extends over 14 amino acids. In DNA form, the CDR3 reads TGTGCCAGCAGCCCCAGGAGGCGGCCTGAAAAACTGTTTTTT. This codes for CASSPRRRPEKLFF.

The V call is TRBV30, the J call TRBJ2-7; TRBD2 matches 8 bases. The germline V gene encodes CDR1 GTSNPN and CDR2 SVGIG (reference sequence). This CDR3 is built from 14 residues. V gave up 3 bases and J gave up 4 bases; unmatched junction bases: 8. For the CDR3, the DNA is TGTGCCTGGAGGGGGACTAGTCAACCGTACGAGCAGTACTTC. This codes for CAWRGTSQPYEQYF.

V gene TRBV5-1 combines with J gene TRBJ2-2, with a tentative D call TRBD1 (6 bases). Looked up from germline, CDR1 is SGHRS and CDR2 is YFSETQ. This CDR3 comprises 15 residues. Trimming shortened V by 6 bases and J by 4 bases, and 16 bases separated the two germline ends. The DNA for the CDR3 is TGCGCCAGCACCATATCAGGGGCTAGCACCGGGGAGCTGTTTTTT. Residues: CASTISGASTGELFF.

The rearrangement uses TRBV29-1 and TRBJ1-1; D uncertain. Trimming left V 7 bases short and J 3 bases short, with 15 bases between. Looked up from germline, CDR1 is SQVTM and CDR2 is ANQGSEA. This CDR3 contains 13 residues. The CDR3 protein is CSAPFGVYTEAFF. CDR3 nucleotide sequence: TGCAGCGCCCCCTTTGGGGTTTACACTGAAGCTTTCTTT.

The chain has TRBV6-1 and TRBJ1-5, with D possibly matching TRBD1 (6 bases). Trimming took 8 bases from V and 2 from J, leaving 13 bases between them. The CDR3 is made up of 14 amino acids. In germline, CDR1 is MNHNS, CDR2 SASEGT. Here the CDR3 reads CASGQGWGNQPQHF. CDR3 sequence (DNA): TGTGCCAGCGGCCAGGGGTGGGGCAATCAGCCCCAGCATTTT.